Listed below are T cell receptor beta chains from one sample, sequenced in a study of Ad26.COV2.S vaccination and SARS-CoV-2 variants. Repertoires were generated with immunoSEQ multiplex PCR, while TCRdb's copy carries only in-frame clones and drops some. The data contain roughly 420,000 clones, 70% to 90% of them seen just once; the ten biggest clones take up less than 4%. The sequencing used peripheral blood, collected in a trial of Ad26.COV2.S vaccine versus placebo. These receptors were collected from a person between 18 and 65 years old who received the Ad26.COV2.S COVID-19 vaccine or a placebo. Each CDR3 is given with its conserved first and last residue. Fields, in order: V gene, J gene, CDR3 protein.

TRBV4-3,TRBJ2-2,CASSQDTRQGTTGELFF
TRBV9,TRBJ2-5,CASSVGAQGLSQYF
TRBV29-1,TRBJ2-1,CSFGRRPVGPETFNEQFF
TRBV19,TRBJ2-1,CASNPSGIRNEQFF
TRBV6-2/TRBV6-3,TRBJ1-2,CASSLLRTEYGYTF
TRBV23-1,TRBJ1-4,CASSLLGGKNEKLFF
TRBV25-1,TRBJ1-1,CASSALEDTEAFF
TRBV28,TRBJ1-2,CASNTLWGSNYGYTF
TRBV5-1,TRBJ1-1,CASSSAAGRNTEAFF
TRBV5-8,TRBJ1-5,CASSKLRRVGNQPQHF
TRBV4-1,TRBJ2-7,CATRARGGQDEQYF
TRBV6-6,TRBJ1-5,CASSTGTPNQPQHF
TRBV30,TRBJ1-5,CAWSAGQEGQPQHF
TRBV7-8,TRBJ2-2,CASSLYWNTGELFF
TRBV20-1,TRBJ2-5,CSASPGQGRSETQYF
TRBV19,TRBJ1-1,CASRSGTEAFF
TRBV5-1,TRBJ2-3,CASSLEVAGRSDTQYF
TRBV4-3,TRBJ2-5,CASSPASGGTQYF
TRBV7-6,TRBJ2-1,CASSLEAGMATEQFF
TRBV27,TRBJ2-2,CASSFSAGELTGELFF
TRBV4-1,TRBJ2-5,CASRGAGETQYF
TRBV7-2,TRBJ2-5,CASSPPGRGRGGQETQYF
TRBV7-8,TRBJ2-5,CASSLVRGGRETQYF
TRBV7-9,TRBJ1-1,CASSSTGASEAFF
TRBV5-6,TRBJ2-7,CASSSPAHGEQYF
TRBV11-3,TRBJ2-1,CASSLEQVSYNEQFF
TRBV6-2/TRBV6-3,TRBJ2-4,CASSYGQTYIQYF
TRBV3-1/TRBV3-2,TRBJ2-5,CASSRRGTLPGETQYF
TRBV4-2,TRBJ2-2,CASSQDRGVTGELFF
TRBV10-3,TRBJ1-1,CAISERPNTEAFF
TRBV18,TRBJ2-2,CASSATGELFF
TRBV5-6,TRBJ2-5,CASSLGQTNQETQYF
TRBV5-6,TRBJ1-4,CASSSRTGTGLWTNEKLFF
TRBV7-9,TRBJ2-1,CATGGTDNEQFF
TRBV29-1,TRBJ2-7,CSVAGTLYEQYF
TRBV4-1,TRBJ2-2,CASSQEPGGYTGELFF
TRBV11-2,TRBJ2-2,CASYIGGLNTGELFF